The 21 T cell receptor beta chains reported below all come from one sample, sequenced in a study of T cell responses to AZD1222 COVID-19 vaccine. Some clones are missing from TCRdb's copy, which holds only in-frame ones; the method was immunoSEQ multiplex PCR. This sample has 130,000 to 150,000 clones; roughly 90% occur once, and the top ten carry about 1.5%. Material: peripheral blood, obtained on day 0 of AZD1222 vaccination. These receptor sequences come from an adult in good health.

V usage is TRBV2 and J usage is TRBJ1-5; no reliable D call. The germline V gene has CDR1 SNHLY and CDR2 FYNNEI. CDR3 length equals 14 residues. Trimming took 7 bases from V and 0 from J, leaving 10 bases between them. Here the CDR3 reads CASKDWYSNQPQHF. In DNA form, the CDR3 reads TGTGCCAGCAAGGATTGGTATAGCAATCAGCCCCAGCATTTT.

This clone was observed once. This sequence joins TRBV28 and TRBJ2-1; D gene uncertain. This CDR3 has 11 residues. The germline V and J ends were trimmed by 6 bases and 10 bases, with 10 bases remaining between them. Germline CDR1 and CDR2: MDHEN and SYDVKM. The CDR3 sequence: CASSLVGEQFF. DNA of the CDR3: TGTGCCAGCAGCTTGGTGGGGGAGCAGTTCTTC.

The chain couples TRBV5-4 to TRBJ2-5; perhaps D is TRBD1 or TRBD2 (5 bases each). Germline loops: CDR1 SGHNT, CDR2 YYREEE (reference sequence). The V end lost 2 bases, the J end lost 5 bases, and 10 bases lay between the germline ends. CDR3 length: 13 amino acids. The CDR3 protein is CASSFGWGETQYF. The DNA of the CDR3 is TGTGCCAGCAGCTTCGGGTGGGGGGAGACCCAGTACTTC. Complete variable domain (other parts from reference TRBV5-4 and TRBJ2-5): ETGVTQSPTHLIKTRGQQVTLRCSSQSGHNTVSWYQQALGQGPQFIFQYYREEENGRGNFPPRFSGLQFPNYSSELNVNALELDDSALYLCASSFGWGETQYFGPGTRLLVL.

The CDR3 nucleotides read TGCAGCGTGAAACAGGGGGCTGGCTATGGCTACACCTTC. Its translation is CSVKQGAGYGYTF. The chain links TRBV29-1 to TRBJ1-2, with 9 bases lining up with TRBD1. The CDR3 extends over 13 amino acids. The J segment lost 4 bases and the V segment lost 6 bases, leaving 6 bases of the junction unmatched. CDR1 and CDR2 from the germline V gene are SQVTM and ANQGSEA.

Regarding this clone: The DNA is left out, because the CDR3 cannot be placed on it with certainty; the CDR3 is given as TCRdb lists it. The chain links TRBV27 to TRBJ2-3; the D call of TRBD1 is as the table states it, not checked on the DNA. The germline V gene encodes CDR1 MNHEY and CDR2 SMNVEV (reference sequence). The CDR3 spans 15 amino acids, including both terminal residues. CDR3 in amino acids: CASSFGPGRTDTQYF.

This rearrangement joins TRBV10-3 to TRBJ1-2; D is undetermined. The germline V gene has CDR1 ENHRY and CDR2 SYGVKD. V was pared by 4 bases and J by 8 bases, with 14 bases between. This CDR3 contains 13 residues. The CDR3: CAISAGGKGGYTF. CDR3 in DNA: TGTGCCATCAGTGCTGGAGGCAAAGGCGGCTACACCTTC.

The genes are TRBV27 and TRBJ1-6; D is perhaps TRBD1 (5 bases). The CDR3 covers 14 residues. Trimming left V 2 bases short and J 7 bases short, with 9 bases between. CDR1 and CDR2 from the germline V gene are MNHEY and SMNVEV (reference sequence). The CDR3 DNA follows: TGTGCCAGCAGTTTAAGCAGGGAGAATTCACCCCTCCACTTT. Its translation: CASSLSRENSPLHF.

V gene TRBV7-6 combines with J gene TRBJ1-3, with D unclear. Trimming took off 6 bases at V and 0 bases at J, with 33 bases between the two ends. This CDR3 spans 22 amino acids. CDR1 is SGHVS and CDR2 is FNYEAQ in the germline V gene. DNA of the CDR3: TGTGCCAGCAGAAAAGGGATTCAGGAGACCAACCTTAGGTCGGCCTCTGGAAACACCATATATTTT. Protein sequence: CASRKGIQETNLRSASGNTIYF.

The CDR3 DNA is TGTGCCAGCCGCTGGAGGCTACGAGGGGACACTGAAGCTTTCTTT. Translated, it gives CASRWRLRGDTEAFF. J is TRBJ1-1 and V is TRBV6-6; D may be TRBD1 (5 bases). The CDR3 length is 15 residues. V shed 8 bases and J shed 3 bases, with 19 bases lying between them. CDR1 is MNHNY and CDR2 is SVGAGI in the germline V gene (reference sequence).

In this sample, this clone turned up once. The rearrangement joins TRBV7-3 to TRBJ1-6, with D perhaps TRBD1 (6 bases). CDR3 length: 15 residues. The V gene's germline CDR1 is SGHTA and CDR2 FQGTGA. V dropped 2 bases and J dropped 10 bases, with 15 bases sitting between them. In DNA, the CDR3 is TGTGCCAGCAGCTTAGGGCAGGGGTTAGGATCACCCCTCCACTTT. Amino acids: CASSLGQGLGSPLHF.

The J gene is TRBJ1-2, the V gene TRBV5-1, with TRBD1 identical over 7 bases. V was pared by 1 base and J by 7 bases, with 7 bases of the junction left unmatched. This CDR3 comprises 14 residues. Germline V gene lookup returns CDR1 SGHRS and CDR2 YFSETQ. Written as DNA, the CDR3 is TGCGCCAGCAGCTTGAACGAAGACAGGGCTGGCTACACCTTC. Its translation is CASSLNEDRAGYTF. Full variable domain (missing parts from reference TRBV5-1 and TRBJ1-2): KAGVTQTPRYLIKTRGQQVTLSCSPISGHRSVSWYQQTPGQGLQFLFEYFSETQRNKGNFPGRFSGRQFSNSRSEMNVSTLELGDSALYLCASSLNEDRAGYTFGSGTRLTVV.

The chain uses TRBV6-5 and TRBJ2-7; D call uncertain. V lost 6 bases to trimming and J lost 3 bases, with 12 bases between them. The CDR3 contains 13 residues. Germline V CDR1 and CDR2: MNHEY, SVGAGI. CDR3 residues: CASSRTKVYEQYF. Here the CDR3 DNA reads TGTGCCAGCAGCCGGACGAAAGTCTACGAGCAGTACTTC.

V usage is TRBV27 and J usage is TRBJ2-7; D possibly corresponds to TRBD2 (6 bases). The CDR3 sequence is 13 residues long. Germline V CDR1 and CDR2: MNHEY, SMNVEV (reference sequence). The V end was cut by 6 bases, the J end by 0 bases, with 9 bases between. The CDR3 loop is CASRLARSYEQYF. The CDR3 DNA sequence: TGTGCCAGCAGACTAGCTCGCTCCTACGAGCAGTACTTC.

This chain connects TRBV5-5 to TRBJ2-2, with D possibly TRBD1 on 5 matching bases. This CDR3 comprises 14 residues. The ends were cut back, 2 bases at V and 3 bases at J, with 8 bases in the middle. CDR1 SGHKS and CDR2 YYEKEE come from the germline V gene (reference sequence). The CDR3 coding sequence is TGTGCCAGCAGCTTAAGACAGTACACCGGGGAGCTGTTTTTT. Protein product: CASSLRQYTGELFF.

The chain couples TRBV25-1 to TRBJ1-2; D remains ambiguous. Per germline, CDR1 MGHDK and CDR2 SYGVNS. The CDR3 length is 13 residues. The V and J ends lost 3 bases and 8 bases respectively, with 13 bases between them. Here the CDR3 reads CASSDSWGGGYTF. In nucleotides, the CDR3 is TGTGCCAGCAGTGATTCCTGGGGTGGGGGCTACACCTTC.

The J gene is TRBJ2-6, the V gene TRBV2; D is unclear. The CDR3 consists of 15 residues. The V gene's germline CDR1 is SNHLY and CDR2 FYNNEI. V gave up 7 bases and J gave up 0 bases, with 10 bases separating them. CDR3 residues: CASKVRSSGANVLTF. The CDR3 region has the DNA TGTGCCAGCAAGGTCCGTAGCTCTGGGGCCAACGTCCTGACTTTC.

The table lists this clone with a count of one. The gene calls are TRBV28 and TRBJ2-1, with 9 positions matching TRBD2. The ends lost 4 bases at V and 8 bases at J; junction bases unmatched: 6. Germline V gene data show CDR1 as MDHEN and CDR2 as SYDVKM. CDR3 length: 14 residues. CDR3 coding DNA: TGTGCCAGCAGTTCGGCGGGAGGGCACTATGAGCAGTTCTTC. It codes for CASSSAGGHYEQFF.

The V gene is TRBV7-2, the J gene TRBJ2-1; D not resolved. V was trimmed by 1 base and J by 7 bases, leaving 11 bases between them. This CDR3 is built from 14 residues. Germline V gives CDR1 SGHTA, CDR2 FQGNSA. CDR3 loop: CASSLVRARNEQFF. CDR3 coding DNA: TGTGCCAGCAGCTTAGTTCGGGCAAGAAATGAGCAGTTCTTC. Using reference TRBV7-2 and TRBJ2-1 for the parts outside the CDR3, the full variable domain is GAGVSQSPSNKVTEKGKDVELRCDPISGHTALYWYRQSLGQGLEFLIYFQGNSAPDKSGLPSDRFSAERTGGSVSTLTIQRTQQEDSAVYLCASSLVRARNEQFFGPGTRLTVL.

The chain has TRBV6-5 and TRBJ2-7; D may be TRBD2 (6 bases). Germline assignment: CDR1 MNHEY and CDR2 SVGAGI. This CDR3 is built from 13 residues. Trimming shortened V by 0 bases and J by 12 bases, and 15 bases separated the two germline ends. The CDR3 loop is CASSYSAAGRLYF. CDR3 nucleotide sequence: TGTGCCAGCAGTTACTCGGCTGCGGGGCGACTGTACTTC.

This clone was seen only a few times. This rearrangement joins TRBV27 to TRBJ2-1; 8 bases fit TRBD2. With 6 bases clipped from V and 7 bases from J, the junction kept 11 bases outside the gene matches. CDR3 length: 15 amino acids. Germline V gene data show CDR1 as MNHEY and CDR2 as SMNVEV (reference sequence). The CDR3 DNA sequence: TGTGCCAGCAGGTTGGGAGCGGGAGAATGGAATGAGCAGTTCTTC. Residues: CASRLGAGEWNEQFF.

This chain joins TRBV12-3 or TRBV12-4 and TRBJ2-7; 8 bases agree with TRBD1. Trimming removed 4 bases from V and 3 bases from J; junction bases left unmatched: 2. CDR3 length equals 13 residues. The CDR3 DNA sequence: TGTGCCAGCAGTTGGGACAGGAGCTACGAGCAGTACTTC. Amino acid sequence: CASSWDRSYEQYF.